The 8 T cell receptor beta chains presented below share a single source sample, sequenced in a study of blood T cell repertoires in COVID-19. Libraries were prepared by immunoSEQ multiplex PCR; TCRdb keeps only in-frame clonotypes and omits some of them. The sample has 300,000 to 400,000 clones; approximately 83% are singletons. Sequencing was performed on PBMCs or T cells enriched from blood (not recorded which). Receptors were obtained from a woman aged 40 to 50 with acute COVID-19.

The chain uses TRBV5-6 and TRBJ1-6; D is perhaps TRBD1 (5 bases). CDR3 length: 16 amino acids. Per the germline V gene, CDR1 is SGHDT and CDR2 is YYEEEE. The V gene lost 4 bases and the J gene lost 10 bases, with 21 bases spanning the gap. CDR3 sequence (DNA): TGTGCCAGCAGCCGACCCCCAGGGCTTGCCCGGTCACCCCTCCACTTT. Translation: CASSRPPGLARSPLHF.

Comments on this clone: The same CDR3 arises from other DNA sequences in this sample as well. The rearrangement uses TRBV7-2 and TRBJ1-1; 9 bases map to TRBD1. The length of the CDR3 is 14 residues. CDR1 and CDR2 from the germline V gene are SGHTA and FQGNSA. Losses at the gene ends were 1 base for V and 6 bases for J; bases not matched to a gene: 3. CDR3 region: CASSLGGQGSEAFF. For the CDR3, the DNA is TGTGCCAGCAGCTTAGGGGGACAGGGATCTGAAGCTTTCTTT.

This clone was observed a single time. V usage is TRBV28 and J usage is TRBJ1-4, with a tentative D call TRBD1 (5 bases). There are 15 residues in the CDR3. V lost 5 bases and J lost 11, with 21 bases in between. The V gene's germline CDR1 is MDHEN and CDR2 SYDVKM. The CDR3 DNA sequence: TGTGCCAGCAGTCCCATCCGGGGGACGGTGTTGAAACTGTTTTTT. It specifies CASSPIRGTVLKLFF. Based on the CDR3 plus reference TRBV28 and TRBJ1-4, the full variable domain is DVKVTQSSRYLVKRTGEKVFLECVQDMDHENMFWYRQDPGLGLRLIYFSYDVKMKEKGDIPEGYSVSREKKERFSLILESASTNQTSMYLCASSPIRGTVLKLFFGSGTQLSVL.

J is TRBJ2-2 and V is TRBV3-1 (or the pseudogene TRBV3-2); a possible D gene is TRBD1 (6 bases). CDR3 size: 15 residues. V was clipped by 5 bases and J by 4 bases, with 14 bases between them. Germline CDR1 and CDR2: LGHDT and YNNKEL (reference sequence). The CDR3 protein is CASSSRTASTGELFF. The CDR3 DNA reads as TGTGCCAGCAGCTCGCGGACAGCCTCCACCGGGGAGCTGTTTTTT.

The chain joins TRBV5-4 to TRBJ1-2; TRBD1 is a possible D gene (5 bases). The CDR3 contains 15 residues. The germline V and J ends were trimmed by 2 bases and 6 bases, with 17 bases remaining between them. Germline assignment: CDR1 SGHNT and CDR2 YYREEE (reference sequence). The CDR3 sequence is CASSFQGASMHGYTF. The CDR3 DNA sequence: TGTGCCAGCAGCTTCCAGGGCGCCTCGATGCATGGCTACACCTTC.

This clone was observed once. J is TRBJ1-4 and V is TRBV5-1; D remains unclear. V was clipped by 2 bases and J by 4 bases, with 6 bases between them. CDR3 size: 13 residues. The germline CDR1 and CDR2 sequences are SGHRS and YFSETQ. The CDR3 spells CASSLSLNEKLFF. CDR3 coding DNA: TGCGCCAGCAGCTTAAGCCTTAATGAAAAACTGTTTTTT.

The rearrangement joins TRBV6-2 or TRBV6-3 to TRBJ2-5, with a tentative D call TRBD1 (6 bases). Germline V CDR1 and CDR2: MNHEY, SVGEGT. The V gene lost 2 bases and the J gene lost 7 bases, with 20 bases spanning the gap. This CDR3 has 16 residues. This chain's CDR3 is CASSYAYREAKTTQYF. For the CDR3, the DNA is TGTGCCAGCAGTTACGCCTACAGGGAAGCCAAGACGACCCAGTACTTC.

The chain is built from TRBV9 and TRBJ2-1; D call uncertain. Germline V gene data show CDR1 as SGDLS and CDR2 as YYNGEE. This CDR3 contains 11 residues. The V and J ends lost 4 bases and 7 bases respectively, with 6 bases between them. CDR3 sequence reads: CASSSHNEQFF. The CDR3 DNA follows: TGTGCCAGCAGCTCCCATAATGAGCAGTTCTTC.